One and the same sample provided the 8 T cell receptor beta chains below, sequenced in a study of molecular identifiers for immune sequencing clone quantification. TCRdb independently ran MiXCR on the PCR reads; one entry per CDR3 protein. The sample has approximately 550,000 distinct CDR3 sequences; about 22% are singletons. The sequencing sample was made of naive CD8+ T cells from blood, with Jurkat cell RNA spiked in. Subset: FACS-sorted CD8+CD4-CCR7+CD45RA+ naive T cells. The receptors derive from a human donor in good health. Some libraries in this study had Jurkat cell RNA spiked in.

Here the CDR3 DNA reads TGCGCCAGCAGCCAAGATTTGGGACAGGGGGCGGCTGAAGCTTTCTTT. Translation: CASSQDLGQGAAEAFF. The chain uses TRBV4-3 and TRBJ1-1; 12 bases are a match to TRBD1. CDR3 length: 16 amino acids. V shed 0 bases, J shed 6 bases, and the junction held 5 bases outside the gene matches. Germline CDR1 is LGHNA and CDR2 is YSLEER.

This clonotype was counted at least ten times. The rearrangement links TRBV7-2 to TRBJ2-7; the D gene could be TRBD1 or TRBD2 (6 bases each). CDR1 SGHTA and CDR2 FQGNSA come from the germline V gene. The CDR3 has 15 residues. Trimming stripped 5 bases from V and 5 bases from J, with 19 bases between. The CDR3 nucleotides are TGTGCCAGCAGCACATACGGGGGCCCTACCAACGAGCAGTACTTC. Translated: CASSTYGGPTNEQYF.

This clonotype has a count of ten or more. The chain carries TRBV3-1 and TRBJ2-2; 12 bases are shared with TRBD2. CDR3 length equals 17 residues. V was pared by 0 bases and J by 6 bases, with 5 bases of the junction left unmatched. The germline CDR1 and CDR2 sequences are LGHDT and YNNKEL (reference sequence). CDR3 sequence reads: CASSQDRLAGEPGELFF. CDR3 in DNA: TGTGCCAGCAGCCAAGACCGACTAGCGGGAGAACCCGGGGAGCTGTTTTTT.

A remark on this clonotype: A much larger clone differs by one base, so this may be a read error. The chain is built from TRBV7-9 and TRBJ2-1, with TRBD2 matching over 8 bases. With V trimmed by 1 base and J by 9 bases, 5 bases remained unmatched. The germline V gene encodes CDR1 SEHNR and CDR2 FQNEAQ (reference sequence). The CDR3 is 14 amino acids. The CDR3 DNA is TGTGCCAGCAGCTTAGTACTAGCGGAAGGTGAGCAGTTCTTC. It yields the protein CASSLVLAEGEQFF.

This clonotype was detected many times. The V gene is TRBV7-9, the J gene TRBJ2-2; unclear D gene. The germline V and J ends were trimmed by 5 bases and 5 bases, with 12 bases remaining between them. Per germline, CDR1 SEHNR and CDR2 FQNEAQ (reference sequence). There are 14 residues in the CDR3. For the CDR3, the DNA is TGTGCCAGCAGCGCTGGGTTTGGAACCGGGGAGCTGTTTTTT. It encodes CASSAGFGTGELFF. The entire variable domain, with the rest obtained from reference TRBV7-9 and TRBJ2-2, is as follows: DTGVSQNPRHKITKRGQNVTFRCDPISEHNRLYWYRQTLGQGPEFLTYFQNEAQLEKSRLLSDRFSAERPKGSFSTLEIQRTEQGDSAMYLCASSAGFGTGELFFGEGSRLTVL.

This clonotype was seen at least ten times. The chain has TRBV7-2 and TRBJ1-1; D not certain. The CDR3 covers 12 residues. The germline gives CDR1 SGHTA, CDR2 FQGNSA. V was shortened by 2 bases and J by 5 bases, with 6 bases between the two germline ends. In DNA, the CDR3 is TGTGCCAGCAGCTTACTTAGGACTGAAGCTTTCTTT. It encodes CASSLLRTEAFF. Using reference TRBV7-2 and TRBJ1-1 for the parts outside the CDR3, the full variable domain is GAGVSQSPSNKVTEKGKDVELRCDPISGHTALYWYRQSLGQGLEFLIYFQGNSAPDKSGLPSDRFSAERTGGSVSTLTIQRTQQEDSAVYLCASSLLRTEAFFGQGTRLTVV.

This clonotype was detected only a few times. The chain employs TRBV12-3 or TRBV12-4 and TRBJ1-6, with 7 bases identical to TRBD1. Unmatched junction bases numbered 9, after V lost 5 bases and J lost 2 bases. The CDR3 spans 17 residues. The CDR3 DNA reads as TGTGCCAGCAGTGCGTCGGGAGACAGGGCCTATAATTCACCCCTCCACTTT. It translates to CASSASGDRAYNSPLHF.

The chain carries TRBV5-5 and TRBJ1-5; D gene uncertain. CDR3 size: 15 residues. The V end lost 0 bases, the J end lost 0 bases, and 7 bases lay between the germline ends. From germline, CDR1 is SGHKS and CDR2 YYEKEE (reference sequence). The CDR3 sequence is CASSLEEYSNQPQHF. The CDR3 DNA reads TGTGCCAGCAGCTTGGAGGAGTATAGCAATCAGCCCCAGCATTTT.